These 7 T cell receptor beta chains were all obtained from the same sample, sequenced in a study of T cells in Graves' hyperthyroidism and ophthalmopathy. Template material for amplifying TCR beta CDR3 regions consisted of RNA transcripts. The primer set for the first-round RT-PCR of the TCR CDR3 was HTBI. TCRdb analysed the multiplex PCR reads with MiXCR anew, one entry per CDR3 protein. The sample records about 600,000 distinct CDR3 sequences, around 14% being singletons. Sequencing input: blood. The origin of the receptors is a woman between 18 and 30 years old with Graves' ophthalmopathy.

This clonotype was seen repeatedly, ten times or more. This chain uses TRBV28 with TRBJ2-7, with 7 bases aligning to TRBD1. The CDR3 length is 14 residues. J was trimmed by 4 bases and V by 2 bases; bases with no gene match: 5. Germline CDR1 MDHEN, CDR2 SYDVKM. The CDR3 coding sequence is TGTGCCAGCAGTTTAAGAGGGGGCGGGTACGAGCAGTACTTC. Translated, it gives CASSLRGGGYEQYF.

This clonotype has a count of ten or more. CDR3 residues: CASSLGGVWDTEAFF. The CDR3 DNA is TGTGCCAGCAGCTTAGGGGGGGTATGGGACACTGAAGCTTTCTTT. This chain joins TRBV7-6 and TRBJ1-1; a possible D gene is TRBD1 (5 bases). The CDR3 spans 15 residues. V lost 1 base, J lost 3 bases, and 12 bases lay in between. Germline V gene data show CDR1 as SGHVS and CDR2 as FNYEAQ. Looking up the rest from reference TRBV7-6 and TRBJ1-1 gives the full variable domain: GAGVSQSPRYKVTKRGQDVALRCDPISGHVSLYWYRQALGQGPEFLTYFNYEAQQDKSGLPNDRFSAERPEGSISTLTIQRTEQRDSAMYRCASSLGGVWDTEAFFGQGTRLTVV.

Regarding this clonotype: A much larger clone differs from this one at a single base, so this may be a read error. V usage is TRBV6-4 and J usage is TRBJ2-3, with TRBD2 matching 12 bases. Trimming cost V 3 bases and J 0 bases; bases outside gene matches: 1. CDR1 and CDR2 from the germline V gene are MRHNA and SNTAGT. This CDR3 is 16 amino acids long. CDR3 DNA sequence: TGTGCCAGCAGTGAGGGACTAGCGGGTAGCACAGATACGCAGTATTTT. It codes for CASSEGLAGSTDTQYF.

Many counts were recorded for this clonotype. This CDR3 is CASSYRDYNEQFF. The DNA of the CDR3 is TGTGCCAGCAGTTACCGGGACTACAATGAGCAGTTCTTC. The gene calls are TRBV6-2 or TRBV6-3 and TRBJ2-1; TRBD2 might be the D (5 bases). CDR3 length: 13 amino acids. Germline V lookup: CDR1 MNHEY, CDR2 SVGEGT. Trimming removed 2 bases at V and 3 bases at J, with 5 bases between.

This clonotype was counted only a few times. V usage is TRBV7-2 and J usage is TRBJ1-2; D gene uncertain. This CDR3 spans 14 amino acids. Germline V lookup: CDR1 SGHTA, CDR2 FQGNSA. The germline V and J ends were trimmed by 4 bases and 5 bases, with 14 bases remaining between them. The DNA of the CDR3 is TGTGCCAGCAGCTCGGTCGAGTGGATATATGGCTACACCTTC. Translation: CASSSVEWIYGYTF. Supplemented by reference TRBV7-2 and TRBJ1-2, the full variable domain reads GAGVSQSPSNKVTEKGKDVELRCDPISGHTALYWYRQSLGQGLEFLIYFQGNSAPDKSGLPSDRFSAERTGGSVSTLTIQRTQQEDSAVYLCASSSVEWIYGYTFGSGTRLTVV.

This sequence joins TRBV28 and TRBJ1-2; the match to TRBD1 covers 7 bases. Germline CDR1 is MDHEN and CDR2 is SYDVKM. The V segment lost 6 bases and the J segment 7 bases; nucleotides outside the gene matches: 14. The CDR3 is made up of 15 amino acids. Written as DNA, the CDR3 is TGTGCCAGCAGAGGATCCGTAACAGGGGACGGTGGCTACACCTTC. This gives the protein CASRGSVTGDGGYTF.

V is TRBV19 and J is TRBJ2-1; no firm D call. The V gene's germline CDR1 is LNHDA and CDR2 SQIVND (reference sequence). The V gene lost 7 bases and the J gene lost 3 bases, with 7 bases spanning the gap. The CDR3 spans 12 residues. CDR3 in DNA: TGTGCCAGTAAATCGGGCTACAATGAGCAGTTCTTC. Its translation is CASKSGYNEQFF.